Sequencing of this T cell receptor (beta chain) was carried out in a study of CD8 T cells in ankylosing spondylitis. Regarding the study as a whole: Apparently characteristic of ankylosing spondylitis blood was a TCR beta motif (roughly 8 highly homologous variants). Reports say disease-linked clones showed up significantly more in matched ankylosing spondylitis synovial fluid.

The CDR3 spans 13 residues. Germline CDR1 reads SGHTA; CDR2 reads FQGNSA. Between the trimmed V and J ends, which lost 5 bases and 5 bases, there was a span of 12 bases. Quantitative 5'-RACE was performed with molecular barcodes, and it yielded the TCR beta libraries. One entry per CDR3 protein results from TCRdb running MiXCR on the 5' RACE reads. Seen here are 300,000 to 350,000 distinct CDR3 sequences, 20% observed once, and the top ten hold roughly 4%. Only a few counts were recorded for this clonotype. Its antigen is not identified. This chain joins TRBV7-2 and TRBJ1-2; tentatively, D is TRBD1 (5 bases). Input material: blood, either unsorted or a sorted T cell fraction (not recorded which). This receptor was identified in a female donor with ankylosing spondylitis or in good health (not recorded which). CDR3 residues: CASSPDRRYGYTF. The CDR3 region has the DNA TGTGCCAGCAGCCCAGACAGAAGATATGGCTACACCTTC.